This T cell receptor beta chain stems from a study of Ad26.COV2.S vaccination and SARS-CoV-2 variants. Study findings and constraints: Vaccine recipients and placebo recipients showed similar non-spike TCR breadth.

Germline V lookup: CDR1 SGDLS, CDR2 YYNGEE. The germline V and J ends were trimmed by 0 bases and 4 bases, with 8 bases remaining between them. CDR3 length equals 15 residues. Noted treatment: some 20 received Ad26.COV2.S at low or high dose, single or two shots; roughly 5 received placebo; per-sample allocation not given. Samples came from day 63 after the first vaccine or placebo injection. Sequenced by immunoSEQ multiplex PCR; TCRdb stores in-frame clones only, minus some. The sample yields some 350,000 clones, around 83% seen once. This clone showed up just once. The antigen is not known. The origin of this receptor is a person aged 18-60 years who received the Ad26.COV2.S COVID-19 vaccine or a placebo. The chain uses TRBV9 and TRBJ1-6; no clear D. The sample consisted of peripheral blood, taken in a trial of Ad26.COV2.S vaccine versus placebo. The CDR3 loop is CASSVGGSYNSPLHF. In nucleotides, the CDR3 is TGTGCCAGCAGCGTAGGGGGATCGTATAATTCACCCCTCCACTTT.